This T cell receptor beta chain was captured by sequencing in a study of pediatric ulcerative colitis. Study-wide results and limits: Blood samples from two patients yielded substantially fewer templates and were excluded from blood-rectal overlap analysis. Some T cells in rectal biopsies may come from blood, especially with overt colitis. Blood-rectal clonal overlap within each person was significantly higher in ulcerative colitis patients than controls.

As for this clone: Its antigen is still unknown.

During colonoscopy, one to two rectal pinch biopsies were collected. Profiled with immunoSEQ multiplex PCR; TCRdb holds only in-frame clones, not every one. This table holds 44,000 or so clones, under 80% found once. This CDR3 spans 13 amino acids. Germline loops: CDR1 MNHNY, CDR2 SVGAGI (reference sequence). V was clipped by 0 bases and J by 1 base, with 4 bases between them. This clonotype was sampled from a girl under 18 with moderate ulcerative colitis. Source material: gut tissue. The chain links TRBV6-6 to TRBJ2-7; the D is unclear. The CDR3 region is CASSYSESYEQYF. For the CDR3, the DNA is TGTGCCAGCAGTTACTCGGAGTCCTACGAGCAGTACTTC.